A selection of T cell receptor beta chains follows, all from one sample in a study of technical replicates of blood from a handful of donors. Sequencing used immunoSEQ multiplex PCR; TCRdb keeps in-frame clones, though not all of them. The sample records 73,000 or so clones, 90% to 95% being singletons. Sequenced: T cells isolated from PBMCs. The receptors shown here come from a human donor in good health. Both conserved end residues are part of each CDR3. D genes are given only for firm matches. Rows give clone size only sometimes, using once, few, many, or a class for an expanded clone.

>-|-|TRBV7-9|TRBJ2-3
CASSSGQIHTDTQYF
TGTGCCAGCAGCTCAGGACAGATTCACACAGATACGCAGTATTTT
>-|-|TRBV12-5|TRBJ1-1
CASGANTEAFF
TGTGCTAGTGGGGCGAACACTGAAGCTTTCTTT
>TRBD1|-|TRBV28|TRBJ2-7
CASSLPRQGAGEQYF
TGTGCCAGCAGTCTGCCACGACAGGGGGCAGGCGAGCAGTACTTC
>TRBD2|-|TRBV9|TRBJ2-2
CASSGPPRTGGSRLNTGELFF
TGTGCCAGCAGCGGACCGCCTCGGACCGGGGGGAGCCGCTTGAACACCGGGGAGCTGTTTTTT
>-|-|TRBV7-8|TRBJ1-2
CASSLTGVGGYTF
TGTGCCAGCAGCTTAACGGGAGTAGGCGGCTACACCTTC
>-|-|TRBV6-1|TRBJ2-1
CASSEHGGYNEQFF
TGTGCCAGCAGTGAACACGGGGGATACAATGAGCAGTTCTTC
>TRBD1|-|TRBV5-1|TRBJ2-7
CASSIDPGTGKSYEQYF
TGCGCCAGCAGCATTGACCCCGGGACAGGTAAAAGCTACGAGCAGTACTTC
>TRBD2|-|TRBV5-4|TRBJ2-7
CASSLSGRGYSYEQYF
TGTGCCAGCAGCTTGTCGGGGCGGGGGTACTCCTACGAGCAGTACTTC
>-|-|TRBV7-6|TRBJ2-2
CASSFAGLGRTGELFF
TGTGCCAGCAGCTTTGCGGGCCTCGGCAGGACCGGGGAGCTGTTTTTT
>-|-|TRBV6-6|TRBJ2-5
CASSYPASPGETQYF
TGTGCCAGCAGTTACCCCGCATCCCCCGGGGAGACCCAGTACTTC
>-|-|TRBV19|TRBJ1-1
CASSIVEGGTEAFF
TGTGCCAGTAGTATAGTTGAGGGAGGGACTGAAGCTTTCTTT
>-|once|TRBV6-9|TRBJ1-4
CASPKGPPDGEKLFF
TGTGCCAGCCCAAAGGGGCCCCCCGACGGGGAAAAACTGTTTTTT
>TRBD1|-|TRBV5-4|TRBJ1-2
CASIDKRDSFYGYTF
TGTGCCAGCATCGATAAAAGGGACAGTTTCTATGGCTACACCTTC
>TRBD2|-|TRBV7-3|TRBJ2-2
CASSSLTSGGVGELFF
TGTGCCAGCAGCTCGCTGACTAGCGGGGGGGTCGGGGAGCTGTTTTTT
>-|-|TRBV28|TRBJ1-1
CASSVGGDAFF
TGTGCCAGCAGTGTAGGGGGGGATGCTTTCTTT
>-|-|TRBV2|TRBJ1-5
CASMGLGPGQPQHF
TGTGCCAGCATGGGATTGGGTCCGGGGCAGCCCCAGCATTTT
>-|-|TRBV10-1|TRBJ1-1
CASTFWGNGITEAFF
TGCGCCAGCACTTTTTGGGGAAACGGGATCACTGAAGCTTTCTTT
>-|-|TRBV7-9|TRBJ2-1
CASSLGGLGTNEQFF
TGTGCCAGCAGCTTGGGGGGATTGGGGACCAATGAGCAGTTCTTC
>TRBD2|-|TRBV5-4|TRBJ2-5
CAYRLAGGETQYF
TGTGCCTACCGGCTAGCGGGGGGAGAGACCCAGTACTTC
>TRBD2|-|TRBV27|TRBJ2-2
CASSLTYAGTSGSAGELFF
TGTGCCAGCAGTTTAACTTACGCCGGGACTAGCGGGAGTGCCGGGGAGCTGTTTTTT
>-|-|TRBV5-4|TRBJ1-3
CASSSRGGTIYF
TGTGCCAGCAGCTCCCGAGGGGGCACCATATATTTT
>-|-|TRBV2|TRBJ2-6
CASSPQGAGANVLTF
TGTGCCAGCAGTCCACAGGGTGCTGGGGCCAACGTCCTGACTTTC
>TRBD1|-|TRBV6-5|TRBJ2-7
CASSYTGTEYEQYF
TGTGCCAGCAGTTACACCGGGACAGAGTACGAGCAGTACTTC
>TRBD1|-|TRBV10-3|TRBJ2-5
CAIRGTGGETQYF
TGTGCCATCAGGGGGACAGGCGGGGAGACCCAGTACTTC
>-|-|TRBV7-8|TRBJ2-5
CASSLGGTAVETQYF
TGTGCCAGCAGCTTAGGAGGGACTGCGGTAGAGACCCAGTACTTC
>TRBD1|few|TRBV6-1|TRBJ1-6
CASSESGQGNSPLHF
TGTGCCAGCAGTGAAAGCGGACAGGGTAATTCACCCCTCCACTTT
>TRBD1|-|TRBV5-1|TRBJ2-1
CASSPGTGRFF
TGCGCCAGCAGCCCGGGGACAGGGAGGTTCTTC
>TRBD1|-|TRBV14|TRBJ1-6
CASSRDRGVDSPLHF
TGTGCCAGCAGCCGAGACAGGGGGGTTGATTCACCCCTCCACTTT
>-|once|TRBV11-1|TRBJ2-3
CASSLLTWTWTDTQYF
TGTGCCAGCAGCTTACTCACCTGGACTTGGACAGATACGCAGTATTTT
>-|-|TRBV9|TRBJ2-1
CASSVAGEGNYNEQFF
TGTGCCAGCAGCGTAGCGGGCGAGGGAAACTACAATGAGCAGTTCTTC
>-|-|TRBV5-1|TRBJ1-2
CASSLAGANYGYTF
TGCGCCAGCAGCTTGGCAGGGGCGAACTATGGCTACACCTTC
>TRBD1|-|TRBV10-2|TRBJ1-2
CASGRDRGQGSSGYTF
TGCGCCAGCGGTAGGGACCGGGGACAGGGAAGTAGCGGCTACACCTTC
>TRBD2|-|TRBV5-1|TRBJ2-1
CAIPGTSGYNEQFF
TGCGCCATCCCAGGGACTAGCGGGTACAATGAGCAGTTCTTC
>-|-|TRBV10-2|TRBJ1-2
CASSEFDLDGYTF
TGCGCCAGCAGTGAGTTCGACTTGGATGGCTACACCTTC
>TRBD2|-|TRBV15|TRBJ2-1
CATSREGGFGNEQFF
TGTGCCACCAGCAGAGAGGGGGGGTTTGGTAATGAGCAGTTCTTC
>TRBD1|-|TRBV7-9|TRBJ1-2
CASSSDRGGTF
TGTGCCAGCAGTTCCGACAGGGGCGGCACCTTC
>-|-|TRBV6-1|TRBJ2-3
CATEGILIGYF
TGTGCCACCGAGGGAATTCTTATCGGGTATTTT
>-|-|TRBV25-1|TRBJ2-7
CASRQDERQYF
TGTGCCAGCAGGCAAGACGAGCGGCAGTACTTC
>TRBD1|-|TRBV7-3|TRBJ1-2
CASSLSGQGYGYTF
TGTGCCAGCAGCTTATCGGGACAGGGTTATGGCTACACCTTC
>-|-|TRBV4-2|TRBJ1-2
CASSPDRLSNYGYTF
TGTGCCAGCAGCCCCGACAGGCTTTCTAACTATGGCTACACCTTC